Presented here are 16 T cell receptor beta chains from one specimen sequenced in a study of blood T cell repertoires in COVID-19. Profiling relied on immunoSEQ multiplex PCR, and the TCRdb table lists in-frame clones only, not all of them. The sample has a few hundred thousand clones; over 75% are singletons. Sequencing was done on a sample of PBMCs or T cells enriched from blood (not recorded which). Receptors were obtained from a woman aged 25 to 39 who had recovered from COVID-19.

V gene TRBV9 combines with J gene TRBJ1-1; D perhaps matches TRBD1 (6 bases). V was trimmed by 0 bases and J by 7 bases, leaving 13 bases between them. The CDR3 is 14 residues long. Germline-derived CDR1 and CDR2 are SGDLS and YYNGEE. As DNA, the CDR3 is TGTGCCAGCAGCGTAGTCAGGGGTCTTGGTGAAGCTTTCTTT. Protein product: CASSVVRGLGEAFF.

The chain carries TRBV19 and TRBJ1-3, with D possibly matching TRBD1 (6 bases). There are 14 residues in the CDR3. Germline loops: CDR1 LNHDA, CDR2 SQIVND (reference sequence). The V gene lost 8 bases and the J gene lost 0 bases, with 11 bases spanning the gap. CDR3 sequence: CASQDSFSGNTIYF. DNA for the CDR3: TGTGCCAGTCAGGACAGCTTCTCTGGAAACACCATATATTTT. The whole variable domain, remainder taken from reference TRBV19 and TRBJ1-3, is DGGITQSPKYLFRKEGQNVTLSCEQNLNHDAMYWYRQDPGQGLRLIYYSQIVNDFQKGDIAEGYSVSREKKESFPLTVTSAQKNPTAFYLCASQDSFSGNTIYFGEGSWLTVV.

In nucleotides, the CDR3 is TGCGCCAGCAGCTTGGAGGGGAGGCCGCCGGGACTAGCGGGAGGTACGGAGACCCAGTACTTC. The encoded protein is CASSLEGRPPGLAGGTETQYF. The chain has TRBV5-1 and TRBJ2-5, with 15 bases lining up with TRBD2. CDR1 and CDR2 from the germline V gene are SGHRS and YFSETQ. CDR3 length equals 21 residues. J lost 5 bases, V lost 0 bases, and 17 bases had no gene match.

This chain links TRBV15 with TRBJ2-5, with 14 bases lining up with TRBD2. Trimming cost V 1 base and J 5 bases; bases outside gene matches: 9. The CDR3 is made up of 18 amino acids. Germline V CDR1 and CDR2: LNHNV, YYDKDF (reference sequence). CDR3 nucleotide sequence: TGTGCCACCAGCAGAGTGTCCCAGGGACTAGCGGGAGCTGAGACCCAGTACTTC. This codes for CATSRVSQGLAGAETQYF.

This rearrangement joins TRBV12-5 to TRBJ1-3; no definite D call. The CDR3 is 14 amino acids. In germline, CDR1 is LGHNT, CDR2 FRNRAP. The germline V and J ends were trimmed by 5 bases and 0 bases, with 8 bases remaining between them. The CDR3, as DNA: TGTGCTAGTGGTCTCTGGAGCTCTGGAAACACCATATATTTT. It specifies CASGLWSSGNTIYF.

The gene calls are TRBV5-1 and TRBJ2-3; 9 nucleotides line up with TRBD2. This CDR3 has 15 residues. V trimming: 4 bases; J trimming: 4 bases; junction bases outside the gene matches: 7. Germline V gene lookup returns CDR1 SGHRS and CDR2 YFSETQ. CDR3 amino acids: CASSLAGKLADTQYF. In DNA, the CDR3 is TGCGCCAGCAGCCTAGCGGGAAAGCTGGCAGATACGCAGTATTTT.

This sequence joins TRBV28 and TRBJ2-7; D is perhaps TRBD2 (7 bases). The CDR3 is 15 residues long. V was shortened by 7 bases and J by 2 bases, with 18 bases between the two germline ends. Per germline, CDR1 MDHEN and CDR2 SYDVKM. CDR3 region: CASTPLGGRAYEQYF. CDR3 DNA sequence: TGTGCCAGCACCCCCCTCGGGGGGCGCGCCTACGAGCAGTACTTC.

The CDR3 protein is CASSLYGNQPQHF. The CDR3 DNA sequence: TGCGCCAGCAGCTTGTATGGCAATCAGCCCCAGCATTTT. This sequence joins TRBV5-1 and TRBJ1-5; D call uncertain. Trimming pared 1 base from V and 2 bases from J, leaving 4 bases between. CDR1 is SGHRS and CDR2 is YFSETQ in the germline V gene. This CDR3 is built from 13 residues.

As for this clone: The junction departs from the called germline gene at one end, perhaps through a read error. The chain links TRBV9 to TRBJ1-4; 9 bases agree with TRBD1. Germline V gene lookup returns CDR1 SGDLS and CDR2 YYNGEE. CDR3 length equals 14 residues. The CDR3 nucleotides are TGTGCCAGCAACCAACAGGGGGCTAAAGAAAAACTGTTTTTT. Translated, it gives CASNQQGAKEKLFF.

The V gene is TRBV3-1 (or the pseudogene TRBV3-2), the J gene TRBJ2-1; tentatively, D is TRBD1 (5 bases). Germline CDR1 reads LGHDT; CDR2 reads YNNKEL (reference sequence). The CDR3 covers 14 residues. Trimming cost V 5 bases and J 2 bases, with 10 bases left between them. CDR3 loop: CASSFRVTYNEQFF. CDR3 in DNA: TGTGCCAGCAGCTTCAGGGTGACCTACAATGAGCAGTTCTTC.

CDR3 in amino acids: CASSLEATTGYEQYF. CDR3 in DNA: TGTGCCAGCAGCTTAGAGGCGACTACCGGCTACGAGCAGTACTTC. The chain uses TRBV7-2 and TRBJ2-7, with D possibly matching TRBD2 (5 bases). CDR3 length: 15 amino acids. The V end lost 1 base, the J end lost 3 bases, and 13 bases lay between the germline ends. CDR1 and CDR2 (germline): SGHTA, FQGNSA.

The CDR3 sequence: CASSYSSGTSGRKQYF. The DNA for the CDR3 is TGTGCCAGCAGTTACTCGAGCGGGACTAGCGGGAGAAAGCAGTACTTC. V usage is TRBV6-5 and J usage is TRBJ2-7, with TRBD2 identical over 14 bases. The CDR3 totals 16 residues. The germline V gene encodes CDR1 MNHEY and CDR2 SVGAGI. Germline trimming cut 0 bases from V and 8 bases from J; bases unmatched to any gene: 6.

This clone appeared a single time. The V call is TRBV5-1, the J call TRBJ2-5; D possibly corresponds to TRBD2 (6 bases). CDR1 and CDR2 (germline): SGHRS, YFSETQ. The CDR3 sequence is 14 residues long. V was pared by 4 bases and J by 0 bases, with 10 bases between. As DNA, the CDR3 is TGCGCCAGCAGCCCGACTAGATACCAAGAGACCCAGTACTTC. Protein: CASSPTRYQETQYF.

In this sample, this clone turned up once. CDR3 protein: CASSSVENGELFF. The DNA for the CDR3 is TGTGCCAGCAGCTCAGTCGAAAACGGGGAGCTGTTTTTT. V and J are TRBV14 and TRBJ2-2, with no clear D. Germline assignment: CDR1 SGHDN and CDR2 FVKESK. The CDR3 runs to 13 residues. Trimming took 5 bases from V and 7 from J, leaving 11 bases between them.

The CDR3 DNA sequence: TGTGCCAGCAGCCCAAGGGGGTCGAATAGCAATCAGCCCCAGCATTTT. Protein sequence: CASSPRGSNSNQPQHF. V gene TRBV28 combines with J gene TRBJ1-5; tentative D call: TRBD1 (6 bases). Germline CDR1 MDHEN, CDR2 SYDVKM. There are 16 residues in the CDR3. With 6 bases removed from V and 0 bases from J, the gap between germline ends came to 15 bases.

The chain carries TRBV10-1 and TRBJ2-7, with TRBD2 matching over 12 bases. Germline CDR1 reads WNHNN; CDR2 reads SYGVQD (reference sequence). J lost 1 base, V lost 5 bases, and 15 bases had no gene match. The CDR3 is 19 amino acids. CDR3 in amino acids: CASSLRRLAGGIVSYEQYF. Here the CDR3 DNA reads TGCGCCAGCAGTTTGAGGAGGCTAGCGGGGGGGATAGTATCCTACGAGCAGTACTTC.